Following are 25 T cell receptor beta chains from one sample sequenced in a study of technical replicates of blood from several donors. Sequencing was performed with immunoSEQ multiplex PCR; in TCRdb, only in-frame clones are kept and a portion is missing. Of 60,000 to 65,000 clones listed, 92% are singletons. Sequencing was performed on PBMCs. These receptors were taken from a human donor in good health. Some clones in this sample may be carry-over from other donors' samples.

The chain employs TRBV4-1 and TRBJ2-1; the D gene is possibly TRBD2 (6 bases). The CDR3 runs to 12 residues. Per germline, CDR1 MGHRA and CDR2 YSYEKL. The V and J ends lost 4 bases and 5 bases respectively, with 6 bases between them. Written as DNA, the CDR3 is TGCGCCAGCAGCCGCGGGGACAATGAGCAGTTCTTC. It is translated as CASSRGDNEQFF.

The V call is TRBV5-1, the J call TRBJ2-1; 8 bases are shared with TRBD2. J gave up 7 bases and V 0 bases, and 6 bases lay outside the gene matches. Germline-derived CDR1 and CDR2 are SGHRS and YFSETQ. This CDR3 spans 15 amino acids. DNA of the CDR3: TGCGCCAGCAGCTTGGTCAGCGGGAGTGGAAATGAGCAGTTCTTC. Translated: CASSLVSGSGNEQFF.

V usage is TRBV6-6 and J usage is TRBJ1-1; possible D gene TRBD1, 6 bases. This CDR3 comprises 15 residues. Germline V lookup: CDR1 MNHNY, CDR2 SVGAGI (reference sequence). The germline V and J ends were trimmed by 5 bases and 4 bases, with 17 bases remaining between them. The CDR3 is CASSNLIRGPTEAFF. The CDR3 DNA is TGTGCCAGCAGTAACCTTATCAGGGGTCCCACTGAAGCTTTCTTT.

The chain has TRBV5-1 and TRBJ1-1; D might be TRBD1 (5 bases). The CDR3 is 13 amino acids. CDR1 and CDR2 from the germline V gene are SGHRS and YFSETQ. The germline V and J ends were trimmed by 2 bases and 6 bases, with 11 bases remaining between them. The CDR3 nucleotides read TGCGCCAGCAGCTTAGACAGTTTGGCTGAAGCTTTCTTT. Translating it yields CASSLDSLAEAFF.

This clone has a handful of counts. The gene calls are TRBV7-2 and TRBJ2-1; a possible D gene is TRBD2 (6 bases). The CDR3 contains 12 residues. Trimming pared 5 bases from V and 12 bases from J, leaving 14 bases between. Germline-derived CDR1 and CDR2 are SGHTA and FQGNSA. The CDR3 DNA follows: TGTGCCAGCAGCAGTAGCGGTAATCTGCAGTTCTTC. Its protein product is CASSSSGNLQFF.

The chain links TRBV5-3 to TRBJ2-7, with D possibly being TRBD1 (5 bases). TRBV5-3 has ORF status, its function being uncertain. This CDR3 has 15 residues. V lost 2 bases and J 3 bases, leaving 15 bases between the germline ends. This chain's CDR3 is CARSFRRGLNYEQYF. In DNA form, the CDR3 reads TGTGCCAGAAGCTTCCGAAGGGGCCTCAACTACGAGCAGTACTTC.

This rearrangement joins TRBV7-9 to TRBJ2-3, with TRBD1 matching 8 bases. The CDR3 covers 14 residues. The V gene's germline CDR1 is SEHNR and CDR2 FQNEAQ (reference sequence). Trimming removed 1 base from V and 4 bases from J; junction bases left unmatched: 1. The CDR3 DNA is TGTGCCAGCAGCTTAGGACAGGGGTCAGATACGCAGTATTTT. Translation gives CASSLGQGSDTQYF.

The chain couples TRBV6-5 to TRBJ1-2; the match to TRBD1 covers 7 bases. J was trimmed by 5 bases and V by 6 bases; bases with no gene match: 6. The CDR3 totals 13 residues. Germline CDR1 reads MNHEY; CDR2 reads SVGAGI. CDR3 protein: CASRNGQAYGYTF. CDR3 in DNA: TGTGCCAGCAGGAATGGACAGGCGTATGGCTACACCTTC.

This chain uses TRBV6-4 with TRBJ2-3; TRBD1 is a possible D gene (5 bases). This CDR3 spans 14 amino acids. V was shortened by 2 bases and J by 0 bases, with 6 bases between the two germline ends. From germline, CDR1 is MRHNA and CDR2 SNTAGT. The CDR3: CASSDGASTDTQYF. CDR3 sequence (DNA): TGTGCCAGCAGTGACGGGGCTAGCACAGATACGCAGTATTTT.

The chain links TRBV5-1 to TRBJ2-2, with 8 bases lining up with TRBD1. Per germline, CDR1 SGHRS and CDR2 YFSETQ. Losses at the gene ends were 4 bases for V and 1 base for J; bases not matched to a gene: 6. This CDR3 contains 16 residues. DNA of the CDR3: TGCGCCAGCAGCACACGGGACAGGCTGAACACCGGGGAGCTGTTTTTT. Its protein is CASSTRDRLNTGELFF.

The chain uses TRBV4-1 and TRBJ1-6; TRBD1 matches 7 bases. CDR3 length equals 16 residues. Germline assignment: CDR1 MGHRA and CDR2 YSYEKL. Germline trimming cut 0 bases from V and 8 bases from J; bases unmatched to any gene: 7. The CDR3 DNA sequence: TGCGCCAGCAGCCAAGATGGGGACAGCCTCGATTCACCCCTCCACTTT. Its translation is CASSQDGDSLDSPLHF.

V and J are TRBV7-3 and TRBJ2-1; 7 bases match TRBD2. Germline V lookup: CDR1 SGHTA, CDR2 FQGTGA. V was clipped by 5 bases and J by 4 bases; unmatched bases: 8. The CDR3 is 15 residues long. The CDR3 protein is CASSERGPGYNEQFF. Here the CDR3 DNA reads TGTGCCAGCAGCGAGCGGGGCCCGGGGTACAATGAGCAGTTCTTC. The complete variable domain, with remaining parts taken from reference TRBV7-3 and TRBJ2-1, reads GAGVSQTPSNKVTEKGKYVELRCDPISGHTALYWYRQSLGQGPEFLIYFQGTGAADDSGLPNDRFFAVRPEGSVSTLKIQRTERGDSAVYLCASSERGPGYNEQFFGPGTRLTVL.

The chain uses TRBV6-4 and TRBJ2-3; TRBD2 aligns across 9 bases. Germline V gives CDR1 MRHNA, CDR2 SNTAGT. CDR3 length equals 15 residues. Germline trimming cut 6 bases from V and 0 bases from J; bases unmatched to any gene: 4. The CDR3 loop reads CASSPSGTSTDTQYF. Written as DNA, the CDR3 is TGTGCCAGCAGCCCTAGCGGGACTAGCACAGATACGCAGTATTTT.

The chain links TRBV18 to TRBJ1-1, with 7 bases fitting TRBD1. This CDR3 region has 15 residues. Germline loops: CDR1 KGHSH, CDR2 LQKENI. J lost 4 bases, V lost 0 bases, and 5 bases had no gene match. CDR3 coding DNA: TGTGCCAGCTCACCACCCCCGGGACAGTCCACTGAAGCTTTCTTT. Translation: CASSPPPGQSTEAFF.

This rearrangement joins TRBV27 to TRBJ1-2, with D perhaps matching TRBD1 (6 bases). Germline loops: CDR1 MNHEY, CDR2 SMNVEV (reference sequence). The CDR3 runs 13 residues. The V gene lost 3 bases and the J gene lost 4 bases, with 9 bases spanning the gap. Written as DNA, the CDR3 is TGTGCCAGCAGTTTTGGACAGAGCTATGGCTACACCTTC. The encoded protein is CASSFGQSYGYTF.

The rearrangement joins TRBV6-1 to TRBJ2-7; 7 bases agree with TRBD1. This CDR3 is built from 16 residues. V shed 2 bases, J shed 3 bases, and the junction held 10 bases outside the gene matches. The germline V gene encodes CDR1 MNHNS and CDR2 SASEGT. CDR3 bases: TGTGCCAGCAGTGAATCCCTCGGGACAGCACTCTACGAGCAGTACTTC. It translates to CASSESLGTALYEQYF.

CDR3 loop: CASSQRWRASSYEQYF. CDR3 DNA sequence: TGTGCCAGCAGCCAAAGATGGCGGGCCTCCTCCTACGAGCAGTACTTC. The gene calls are TRBV4-2 and TRBJ2-7; TRBD2 might be the D (5 bases). The CDR3 has 16 amino acids. V was clipped by 2 bases and J by 0 bases, with 14 bases between them. Germline CDR1 reads LGHNA; CDR2 reads YNFKEQ.

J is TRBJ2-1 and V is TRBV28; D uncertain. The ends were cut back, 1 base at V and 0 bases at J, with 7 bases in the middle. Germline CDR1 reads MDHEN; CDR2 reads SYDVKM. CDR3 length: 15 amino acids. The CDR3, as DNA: TGTGCCAGCAGTTTATCGCGCGCCTCCTACAATGAGCAGTTCTTC. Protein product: CASSLSRASYNEQFF.

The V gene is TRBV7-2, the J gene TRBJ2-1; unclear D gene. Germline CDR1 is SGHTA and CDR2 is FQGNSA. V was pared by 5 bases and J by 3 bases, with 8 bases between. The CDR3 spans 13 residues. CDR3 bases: TGTGCCAGCAGCGTCAATAGCTACAATGAGCAGTTCTTC. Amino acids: CASSVNSYNEQFF.

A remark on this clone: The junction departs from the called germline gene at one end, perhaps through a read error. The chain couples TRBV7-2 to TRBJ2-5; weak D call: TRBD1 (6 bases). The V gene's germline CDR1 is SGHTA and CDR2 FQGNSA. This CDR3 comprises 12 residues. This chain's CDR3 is CASSLPGGPLHF. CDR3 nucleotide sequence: TGTGCCAGCAGCTTACCTGGGGGCCCACTGCACTTC.

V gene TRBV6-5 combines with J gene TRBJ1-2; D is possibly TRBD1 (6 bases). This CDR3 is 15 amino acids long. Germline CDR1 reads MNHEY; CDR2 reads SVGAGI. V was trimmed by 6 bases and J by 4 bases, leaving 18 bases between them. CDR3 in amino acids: CASRISRDTRYGYTF. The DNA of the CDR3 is TGTGCCAGCAGAATCTCCCGGGACACGCGCTATGGCTACACCTTC.

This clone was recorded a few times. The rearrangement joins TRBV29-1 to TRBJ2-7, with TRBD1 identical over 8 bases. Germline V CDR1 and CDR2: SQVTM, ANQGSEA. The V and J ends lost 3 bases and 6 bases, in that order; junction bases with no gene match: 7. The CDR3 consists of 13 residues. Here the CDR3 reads CSVDPQGAGEQYF. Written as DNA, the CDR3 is TGCAGCGTTGACCCCCAGGGGGCGGGCGAGCAGTACTTC.

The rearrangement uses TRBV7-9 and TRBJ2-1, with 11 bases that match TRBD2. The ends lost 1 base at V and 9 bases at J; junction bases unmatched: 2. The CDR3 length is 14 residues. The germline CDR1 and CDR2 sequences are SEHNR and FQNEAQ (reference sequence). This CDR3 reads CASSLVSGRVEQFF. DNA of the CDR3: TGTGCCAGCAGCTTAGTTAGCGGGAGGGTTGAGCAGTTCTTC.

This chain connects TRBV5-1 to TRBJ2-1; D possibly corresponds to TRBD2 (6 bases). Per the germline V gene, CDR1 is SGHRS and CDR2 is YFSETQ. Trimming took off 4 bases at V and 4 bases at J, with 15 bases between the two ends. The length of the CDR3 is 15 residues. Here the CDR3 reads CASSAETGLYNEQFF. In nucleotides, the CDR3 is TGCGCCAGCAGCGCGGAGACGGGACTTTACAATGAGCAGTTCTTC.

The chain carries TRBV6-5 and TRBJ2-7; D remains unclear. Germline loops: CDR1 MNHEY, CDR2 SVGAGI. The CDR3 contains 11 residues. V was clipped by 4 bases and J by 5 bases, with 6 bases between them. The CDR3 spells CASSFYDEQYF. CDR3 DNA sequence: TGTGCCAGCAGTTTCTATGACGAGCAGTACTTC.